The clone carrying this TCR beta chain was detected ten times or more. The data derive from a study of regulatory T cells in long-lasting Graves disease. Sample time point: newly diagnosed GD, antithyroid drugs for less than 3 months. The TCR library was made from RNA extracted from PBMCs. The authors built TCR beta libraries using iRepertoire HTBI primers and Arm-PCR of CDR3 regions. A single record per CDR3 protein comes from TCRdb applying MiXCR to the multiplex PCR reads. The sample lists about 470,000 distinct CDR3 sequences, around 16% seen once, with 10% to 15% in the top ten. The CDR3 is 12 amino acids. The V gene's germline CDR1 is MDHEN and CDR2 SYDVKM. V dropped 5 bases and J dropped 7 bases, with 12 bases sitting between them. The data also belong to a second study, concerning T cells in Graves' hyperthyroidism and ophthalmopathy.

This chain connects TRBV28 to TRBJ2-7; D is undetermined. The TCR comes from a man aged 40-50 years with Graves disease. This specimen was peripheral blood mononuclear cells (PBMCs), taken at new diagnosis, from a patient treated with antithyroid drugs. The CDR3 DNA reads TGTGCCAGCAGTACAAGATTAGAGGAGCAGTACTTC. Translating gives CASSTRLEEQYF.